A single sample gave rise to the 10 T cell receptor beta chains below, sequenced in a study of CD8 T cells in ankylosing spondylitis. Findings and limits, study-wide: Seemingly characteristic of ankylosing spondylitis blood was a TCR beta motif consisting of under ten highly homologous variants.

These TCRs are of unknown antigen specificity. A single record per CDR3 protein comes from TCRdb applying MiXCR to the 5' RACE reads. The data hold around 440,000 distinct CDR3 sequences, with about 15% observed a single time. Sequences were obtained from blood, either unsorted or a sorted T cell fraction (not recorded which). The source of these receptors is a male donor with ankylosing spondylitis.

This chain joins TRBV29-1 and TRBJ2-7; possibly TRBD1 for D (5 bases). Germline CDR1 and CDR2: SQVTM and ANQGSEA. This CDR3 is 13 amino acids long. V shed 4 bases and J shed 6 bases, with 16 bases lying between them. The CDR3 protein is CSVVYRSSGEQYF. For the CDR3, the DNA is TGCAGCGTTGTCTACAGGAGTTCGGGCGAGCAGTACTTC.

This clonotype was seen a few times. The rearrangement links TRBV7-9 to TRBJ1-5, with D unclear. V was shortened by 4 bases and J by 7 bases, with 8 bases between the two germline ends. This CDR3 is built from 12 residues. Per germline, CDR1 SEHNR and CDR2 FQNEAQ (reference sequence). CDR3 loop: CASSYGEQPQHF. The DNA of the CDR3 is TGTGCCAGCAGCTACGGCGAGCAGCCCCAGCATTTT. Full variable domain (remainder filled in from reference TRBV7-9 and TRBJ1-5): DTGVSQNPRHKITKRGQNVTFRCDPISEHNRLYWYRQTLGQGPEFLTYFQNEAQLEKSRLLSDRFSAERPKGSFSTLEIQRTEQGDSAMYLCASSYGEQPQHFGDGTRLSIL.

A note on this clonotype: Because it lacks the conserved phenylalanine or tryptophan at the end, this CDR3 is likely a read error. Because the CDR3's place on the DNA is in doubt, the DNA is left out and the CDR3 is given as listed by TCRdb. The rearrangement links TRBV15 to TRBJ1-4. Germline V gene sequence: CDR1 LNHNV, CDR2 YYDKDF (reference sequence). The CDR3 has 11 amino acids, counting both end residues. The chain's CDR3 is CATSRAPRVRL.

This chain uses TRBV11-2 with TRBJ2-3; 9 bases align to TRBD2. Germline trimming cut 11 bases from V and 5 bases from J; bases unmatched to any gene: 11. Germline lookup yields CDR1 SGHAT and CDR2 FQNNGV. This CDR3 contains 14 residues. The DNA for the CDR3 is TGTGCCTCGTCGGCGGGGGGGCCGGGAGATACGCAGTATTTT. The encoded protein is CASSAGGPGDTQYF.

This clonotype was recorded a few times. The CDR3 spells CASSPRDRPKEKLFF. For the CDR3, the DNA is TGTGCCAGCAGTCCTAGGGACAGGCCCAAAGAAAAACTGTTTTTT. V gene TRBV27 combines with J gene TRBJ1-4, with 8 bases aligning to TRBD1. There are 15 residues in the CDR3. V lost 5 bases and J lost 8; bases outside the gene matches: 10. CDR1 MNHEY and CDR2 SMNVEV come from the germline V gene (reference sequence).

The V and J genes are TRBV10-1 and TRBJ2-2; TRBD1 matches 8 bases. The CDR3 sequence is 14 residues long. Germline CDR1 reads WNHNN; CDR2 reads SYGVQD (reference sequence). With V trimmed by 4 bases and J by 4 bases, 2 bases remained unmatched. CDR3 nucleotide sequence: TGCGCCAGCAGTGGGACAGGGTCCACCGGGGAGCTGTTTTTT. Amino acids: CASSGTGSTGELFF.

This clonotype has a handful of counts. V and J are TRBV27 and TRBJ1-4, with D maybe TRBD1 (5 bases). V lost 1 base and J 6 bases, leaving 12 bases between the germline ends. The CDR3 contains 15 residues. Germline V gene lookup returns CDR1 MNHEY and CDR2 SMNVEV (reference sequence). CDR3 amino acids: CASSLFWQGDEKLFF. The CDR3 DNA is TGTGCCAGCAGTTTATTTTGGCAGGGCGATGAAAAACTGTTTTTT.

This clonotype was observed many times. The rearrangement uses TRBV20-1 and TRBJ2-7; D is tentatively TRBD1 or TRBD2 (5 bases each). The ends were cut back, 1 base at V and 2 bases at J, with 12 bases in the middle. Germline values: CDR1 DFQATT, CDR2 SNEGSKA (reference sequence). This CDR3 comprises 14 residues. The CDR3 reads CSARVGESTYEQYF. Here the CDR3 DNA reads TGCAGTGCTAGAGTGGGGGAATCCACCTACGAGCAGTACTTC.

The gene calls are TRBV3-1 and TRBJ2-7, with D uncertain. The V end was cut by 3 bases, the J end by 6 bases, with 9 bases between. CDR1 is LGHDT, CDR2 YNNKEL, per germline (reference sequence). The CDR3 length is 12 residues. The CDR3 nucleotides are TGTGCCAGCAGCCACCAGTTGGGCGAGCAGTACTTC. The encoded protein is CASSHQLGEQYF.

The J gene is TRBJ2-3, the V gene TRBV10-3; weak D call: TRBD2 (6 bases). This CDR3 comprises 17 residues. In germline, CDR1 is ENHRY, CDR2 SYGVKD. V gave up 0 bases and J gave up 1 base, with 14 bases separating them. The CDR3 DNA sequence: TGTGCCATCAGTGAGTCGAATTCAGCTAGCGGCACAGATACGCAGTATTTT. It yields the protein CAISESNSASGTDTQYF.